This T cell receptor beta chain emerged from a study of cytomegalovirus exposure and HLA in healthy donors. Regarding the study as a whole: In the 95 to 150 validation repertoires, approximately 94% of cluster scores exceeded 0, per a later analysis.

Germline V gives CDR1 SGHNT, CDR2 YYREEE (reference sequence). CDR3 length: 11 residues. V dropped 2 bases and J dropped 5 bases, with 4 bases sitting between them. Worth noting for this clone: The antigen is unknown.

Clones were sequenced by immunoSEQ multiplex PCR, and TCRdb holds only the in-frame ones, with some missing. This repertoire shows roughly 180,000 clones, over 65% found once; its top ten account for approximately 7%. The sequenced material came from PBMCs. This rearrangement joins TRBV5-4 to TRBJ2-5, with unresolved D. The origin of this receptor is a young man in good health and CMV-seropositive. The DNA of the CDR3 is TGTGCCAGCAGCTTCAGGGAGACCCAGTACTTC. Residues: CASSFRETQYF. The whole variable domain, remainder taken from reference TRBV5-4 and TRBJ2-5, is ETGVTQSPTHLIKTRGQQVTLRCSSQSGHNTVSWYQQALGQGPQFIFQYYREEENGRGNFPPRFSGLQFPNYSSELNVNALELDDSALYLCASSFRETQYFGPGTRLLVL.